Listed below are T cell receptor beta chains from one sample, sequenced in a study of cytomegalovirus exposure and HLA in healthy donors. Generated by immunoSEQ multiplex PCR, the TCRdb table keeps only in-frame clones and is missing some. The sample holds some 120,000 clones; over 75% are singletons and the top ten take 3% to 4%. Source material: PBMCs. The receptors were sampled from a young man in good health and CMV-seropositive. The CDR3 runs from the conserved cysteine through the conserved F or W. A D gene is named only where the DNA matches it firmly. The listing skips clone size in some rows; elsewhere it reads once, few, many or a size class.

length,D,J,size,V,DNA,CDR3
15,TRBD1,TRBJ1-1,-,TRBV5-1,TGCGCCAGCAGCTTGGGGGACAGGATGAACACTGAAGCTTTCTTT,CASSLGDRMNTEAFF
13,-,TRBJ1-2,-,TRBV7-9,TGTGCCAGCAGCTTACCAGTAAACTATGGCTACACCTTC,CASSLPVNYGYTF
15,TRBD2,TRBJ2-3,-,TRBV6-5,TGTGCCATCAGCATTTTAGCGGGGGGTTCAGATACGCAGTATTTT,CAISILAGGSDTQYF
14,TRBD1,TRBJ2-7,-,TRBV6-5,TGTGCCAGCAGTTTGGACAGGGTATCTCTCGAGCAGTACTTC,CASSLDRVSLEQYF
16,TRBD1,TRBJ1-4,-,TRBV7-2,TGTGCCAGCAGTTTCCAGTACAGGGGAGAGGGAGAAAAACTGTTTTTT,CASSFQYRGEGEKLFF
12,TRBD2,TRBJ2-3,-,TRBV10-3,TGTGCCATCCGGGACTACACAGATACGCAGTATTTT,CAIRDYTDTQYF
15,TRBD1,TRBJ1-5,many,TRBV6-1,TGTGCCAGCAGTGATAGGACAGGGGGTGGTCAGCCCCAGCATTTT,CASSDRTGGGQPQHF
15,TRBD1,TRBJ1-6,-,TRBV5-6,TGTGCCAGCAGCTTGGGTACAGGGGGGAATTCACCCCTCCGCTTT,CASSLGTGGNSPLRF
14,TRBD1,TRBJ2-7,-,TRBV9,TGTGCCAGCAGCGAGAGGGACAGCTCCTACGAGCAGTACTTC,CASSERDSSYEQYF
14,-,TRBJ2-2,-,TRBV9,TGTGCCAGCAGCGAGACACAGAACACCGGGGAGCTGTTTTTT,CASSETQNTGELFF
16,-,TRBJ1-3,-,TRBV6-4,TGTGCCAACAGTGACTCGTCATGGCAGACTGGAAACACCATATATTTT,CANSDSSWQTGNTIYF
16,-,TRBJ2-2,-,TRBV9,TGTGCCAGCAGCGACGACTCGGGGAAAAACACCGGGGAGCTGTTTTTT,CASSDDSGKNTGELFF
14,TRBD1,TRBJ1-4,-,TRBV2,TGTGCCAGCAGCACAGGGGTGGCTAATGGAAAACTGTTTTTT,CASSTGVANGKLFF
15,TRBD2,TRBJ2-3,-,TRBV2,TGTGCCACCGTACCGGGACTACAAAAAGCAGATACGCAGTATTTT,CATVPGLQKADTQYF
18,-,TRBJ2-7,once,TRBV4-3,TGCGCCAGCAGCCAAGGGCGGGGTTCCGCTTTTTACACCTACGAGCAGTACTTC,CASSQGRGSAFYTYEQYF
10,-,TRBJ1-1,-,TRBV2,TGTGCCAGCAAAACTTTGCGAGCTTTCTTT,CASKTLRAFF
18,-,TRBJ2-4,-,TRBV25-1,TGTGCCAGCAGTGCCCTACCCCAGGACAAACTAGCCAAAAACATTCAGTACTTC,CASSALPQDKLAKNIQYF
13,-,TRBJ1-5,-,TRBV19,TGTGCCAGTAAAACTCTGCCGGGGCAGCCCCAGCATTTT,CASKTLPGQPQHF
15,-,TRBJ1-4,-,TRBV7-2,TGTGCCAGCAGCGCCCACAGGACCCTTAATGAAAAACTGTTTTTT,CASSAHRTLNEKLFF
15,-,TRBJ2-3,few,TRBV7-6,TGTGCCAGCAGCTTAGCGTGGCAACGCACAGATACGCAGTATTTT,CASSLAWQRTDTQYF
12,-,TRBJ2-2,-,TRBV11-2,TGTGCCAGCAGCCGAGCCAGGGGGGAGCTGTTTTTT,CASSRARGELFF
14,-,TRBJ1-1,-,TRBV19,TGTGCCAGTAGTATCCAGGTGAGTTCCACTGAAGCTTTCTTT,CASSIQVSSTEAFF
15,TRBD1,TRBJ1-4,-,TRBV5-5,TGTGCCAGCAGCTTCCGGGACAGGGGGATTGAAAAACTGTTTTTT,CASSFRDRGIEKLFF
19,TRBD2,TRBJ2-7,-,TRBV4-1,TGCGCCAGCAGCCGGCCGGGACTAGCGGAATCCTTCGAGAAAAACGAGCAGTACTTC,CASSRPGLAESFEKNEQYF
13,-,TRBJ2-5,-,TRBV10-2,TGCGCCAGCAGTGTGGAGGGAATGGAGACCCAGTACTTC,CASSVEGMETQYF
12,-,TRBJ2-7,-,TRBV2,TGTGCCAGCAGTGACCAGGGGCACGAGCAGTACTTC,CASSDQGHEQYF
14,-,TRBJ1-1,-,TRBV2,TGTGCCAGCAGTGTCTCCCTTTTAAACACTGAAGCTTTCTTT,CASSVSLLNTEAFF
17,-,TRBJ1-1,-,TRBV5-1,TGCGCCAGCAGCTTGAACAGGGCCATTTCCTTTAACACTGAAGCTTTCTTT,CASSLNRAISFNTEAFF
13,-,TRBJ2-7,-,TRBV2,TGTGCCACCGGTGACGGTCCACTCTACGAGCAGTACTTC,CATGDGPLYEQYF
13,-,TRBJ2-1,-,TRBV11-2,TGTGCCAGCAGCTTAGAGCCTACCTTAGAGCAGTTCTTC,CASSLEPTLEQFF
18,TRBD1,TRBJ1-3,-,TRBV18,TGTGCCAGCTCACCCCAACAGGGACAGCTTCATTCTGGAAACACCATATATTTT,CASSPQQGQLHSGNTIYF
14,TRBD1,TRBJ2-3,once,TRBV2,TGTGCCAGCAACAGGGGGGAGGGCACAGATACGCAGTATTTT,CASNRGEGTDTQYF
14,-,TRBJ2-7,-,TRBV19,TGTGCCAGTAGTATTAGCTTCCGGAAGAACGAGCAGTACTTC,CASSISFRKNEQYF
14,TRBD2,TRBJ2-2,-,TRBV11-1,TGTGCCAGTGCAACTAGCGGGGGATCCGGGGAGCTGTTTTTT,CASATSGGSGELFF
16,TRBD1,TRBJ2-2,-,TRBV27,TGTGCCAGCAGAAACCAGGGGGTACTAGGAGCCGGGGAGCTGTTTTTT,CASRNQGVLGAGELFF
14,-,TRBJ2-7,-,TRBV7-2,TGTGCCAGCAGCGACGCGAGGGCTAACTACGAGCAGTACTTC,CASSDARANYEQYF
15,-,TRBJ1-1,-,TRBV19,TGTGCCAGTAGTAGACAGACAGGTCCGAACACTGAAGCTTTCTTT,CASSRQTGPNTEAFF
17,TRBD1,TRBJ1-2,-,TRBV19,TGTGCCAGTAGGAACGTAGGACAGGGGCCTAACCCCTATGGCTACACCTTC,CASRNVGQGPNPYGYTF